What follows are 4 T cell receptor beta chains derived from one specimen sequenced in a study of T-cell reconstitution after alpha-beta-depleted transplantation in children. The TCRbeta library was prepared with unique molecular identifiers. TCRdb reanalysed the PCR reads using MiXCR and keeps one entry per CDR3 protein. The table has almost 500,000 distinct CDR3 sequences, over 9.5% seen once. The sample in question was PBMCs, obtained before TCRalphabeta/CD19-depleted stem cell transplant. The source of these receptors is a child aged 2 to 10 with inherited bone marrow failure, due to receive a stem cell transplant.

This clonotype has at least ten counts. V usage is TRBV12-3 or TRBV12-4 and J usage is TRBJ2-1; TRBD2 matches 9 bases. J lost 9 bases, V lost 3 bases, and 9 bases had no gene match. CDR3 length equals 15 residues. The CDR3 coding sequence is TGTGCCAGCAGTTTGGGCCTAGCGGGAAAATTTGAGCAGTTCTTC. Translation: CASSLGLAGKFEQFF.

This clonotype has at least ten counts. The rearrangement joins TRBV7-2 to TRBJ2-5; no clear D gene. Germline CDR1 reads SGHTA; CDR2 reads FQGNSA. The CDR3 is 14 amino acids. Trimming took off 7 bases at V and 5 bases at J, with 17 bases between the two ends. The CDR3 sequence: CASTVGIGLETQYF. In DNA, the CDR3 is TGTGCCAGCACCGTAGGTATAGGGCTGGAGACCCAGTACTTC.

In this sample, this clonotype turned up many times. The rearrangement links TRBV13 to TRBJ2-3, with TRBD2 identical over 14 bases. The CDR3 is 17 residues long. Germline CDR1 reads PRHDT; CDR2 reads FYEKMQ (reference sequence). The V segment lost 1 base and the J segment 5 bases; nucleotides outside the gene matches: 5. For the CDR3, the DNA is TGTGCCAGCAGCTTAGTTGGGACTAGCGGGAGTCAAGATACGCAGTATTTT. Its protein product is CASSLVGTSGSQDTQYF.

Comment on this clonotype: Just one base apart from a much larger clone, this may be a read error. The chain uses TRBV25-1 and TRBJ2-2; tentative D call: TRBD2 (5 bases). There are 17 residues in the CDR3. The germline CDR1 and CDR2 sequences are MGHDK and SYGVNS. V shed 2 bases and J shed 3 bases, with 16 bases lying between them. CDR3 sequence reads: CASSEARAGQDTGELFF. CDR3 bases: TGTGCCAGCAGTGAAGCTCGGGCGGGTCAAGACACCGGGGAGCTGTTTTTT.